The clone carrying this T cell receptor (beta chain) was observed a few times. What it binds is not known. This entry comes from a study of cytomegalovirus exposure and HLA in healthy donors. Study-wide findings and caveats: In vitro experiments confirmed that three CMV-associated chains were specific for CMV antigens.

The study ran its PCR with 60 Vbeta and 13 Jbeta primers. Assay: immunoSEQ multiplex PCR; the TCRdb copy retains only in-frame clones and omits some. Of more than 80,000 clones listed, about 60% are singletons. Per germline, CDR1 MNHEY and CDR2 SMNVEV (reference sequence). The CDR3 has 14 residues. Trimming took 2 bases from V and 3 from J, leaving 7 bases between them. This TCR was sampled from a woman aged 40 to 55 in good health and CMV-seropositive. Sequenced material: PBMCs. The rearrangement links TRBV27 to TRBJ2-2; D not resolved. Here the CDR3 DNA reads TGTGCCAGCAGTTTAACGGTGTACACCGGGGAGCTGTTTTTT. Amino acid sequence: CASSLTVYTGELFF.